A single sample is the source of the 5 T cell receptor beta chains below, sequenced in a study of blood T cell repertoires in COVID-19. Using immunoSEQ multiplex PCR, the repertoire was profiled, and TCRdb retains in-frame clones only, with some absent. The sample lists 350,000 to 450,000 clones, around 92% occurring once. The sequencing sample was made of peripheral blood. These receptors were taken from a man aged 35-49 years with acute or convalescent COVID-19.

The chain uses TRBV21-1 and TRBJ1-2. TRBV21-1 is classified as a pseudogene. This CDR3 has 11 residues. The CDR3 DNA reads as TGTGCCTTTCGGGGTAGTGGTGGCTACACCTTC. Protein: CAFRGSGGYTF.

The chain joins TRBV7-2 to TRBJ1-1, with D unresolved. Germline CDR1 SGHTA, CDR2 FQGNSA. This CDR3 comprises 16 residues. Trimming shortened V by 6 bases and J by 0 bases, and 17 bases separated the two germline ends. CDR3 sequence: CASSPDSTVMNTEAFF. CDR3 sequence (DNA): TGTGCCAGCAGTCCAGACTCGACGGTCATGAACACTGAAGCTTTCTTT. The full variable domain, completed using reference TRBV7-2 and TRBJ1-1, is GAGVSQSPSNKVTEKGKDVELRCDPISGHTALYWYRQSLGQGLEFLIYFQGNSAPDKSGLPSDRFSAERTGGSVSTLTIQRTQQEDSAVYLCASSPDSTVMNTEAFFGQGTRLTVV.

This chain joins TRBV28 and TRBJ2-7, with D possibly TRBD2 on 5 matching bases. The V end was cut by 6 bases, the J end by 5 bases, with 20 bases between. The CDR3 loop spans 15 amino acids. Germline V lookup: CDR1 MDHEN, CDR2 SYDVKM. The CDR3 nucleotides read TGTGCCAGCAGCTCTCCTAGCAGCCTAAAGCACGAGCAGTACTTC. This sequence encodes CASSSPSSLKHEQYF.

This chain joins TRBV24-1 and TRBJ2-1, with 7 bases aligning to TRBD2. The CDR3 runs 16 residues. Germline V gene lookup returns CDR1 KGHDR and CDR2 SFDVKD. V was pared by 2 bases and J by 2 bases, with 5 bases of the junction left unmatched. CDR3 sequence reads: CATSDYEGRAYNEQFF. The CDR3 DNA follows: TGTGCCACCAGTGATTATGAGGGGAGGGCCTACAATGAGCAGTTCTTC.

The chain joins TRBV19 to TRBJ1-1, with a weak D call TRBD1 (6 bases). Trimming cost V 7 bases and J 8 bases, with 14 bases left between them. The CDR3 runs 12 residues. The germline V gene has CDR1 LNHDA and CDR2 SQIVND (reference sequence). The CDR3 coding sequence is TGTGCCAGTACCCATCGGCAGGGGGAAGCTTTCTTT. It is translated as CASTHRQGEAFF.